The 31 T cell receptor beta chains in this list originate from one sample, sequenced in a study of T cell changes during pregnancy in multiple sclerosis. Libraries were prepared by immunoSEQ multiplex PCR; TCRdb keeps only in-frame clonotypes and omits some of them. The sample records under 35,000 clones, about 91% being singletons. The input for sequencing was CD8+ T cells from peripheral blood mononuclear cells, taken in the second trimester of pregnancy. These receptors were taken from a female donor with multiple sclerosis, enrolled in a pregnancy study.

The chain combines TRBV4-2 with TRBJ2-7, with TRBD2 as a possible D gene (6 bases). V gave up 3 bases and J gave up 0 bases, with 12 bases separating them. Germline V lookup: CDR1 LGHNA, CDR2 YNFKEQ. The CDR3 consists of 15 residues. DNA for the CDR3: TGTGCCAGCAGCCACGGTCGGGAGAGCTCCTACGAGCAGTACTTC. Encoded protein: CASSHGRESSYEQYF.

The V gene is TRBV5-6, the J gene TRBJ2-7, with D possibly being TRBD1 (6 bases). The V end lost 2 bases, the J end lost 2 bases, and 11 bases lay between the germline ends. The CDR3 extends over 14 amino acids. Germline V gene sequence: CDR1 SGHDT, CDR2 YYEEEE. CDR3 residues: CASSLQGKTYEQYF. CDR3 DNA sequence: TGTGCCAGCAGCTTACAGGGTAAGACCTACGAGCAGTACTTC.

V is TRBV19 and J is TRBJ2-1; D call uncertain. This CDR3 comprises 13 residues. Per germline, CDR1 LNHDA and CDR2 SQIVND (reference sequence). The germline V and J ends were trimmed by 5 bases and 4 bases, with 9 bases remaining between them. The CDR3 loop is CASSSDTYNEQFF. The CDR3 DNA reads TGTGCCAGTAGTTCCGACACGTACAATGAGCAGTTCTTC. The entire variable domain, with the rest obtained from reference TRBV19 and TRBJ2-1, is as follows: DGGITQSPKYLFRKEGQNVTLSCEQNLNHDAMYWYRQDPGQGLRLIYYSQIVNDFQKGDIAEGYSVSREKKESFPLTVTSAQKNPTAFYLCASSSDTYNEQFFGPGTRLTVL.

The CDR3 reads CASIGDRGGEQYF. CDR3 in DNA: TGCGCCAGCATTGGGGACAGGGGAGGCGAGCAGTACTTC. V is TRBV23-1 and J is TRBJ2-7; 10 bases map to TRBD1. TRBV23-1 is designated an ORF whose function remains uncertain. V trimming: 7 bases; J trimming: 6 bases; junction bases outside the gene matches: 6. This CDR3 is built from 13 residues.

The V gene is TRBV29-1, the J gene TRBJ1-5; 8 nucleotides match TRBD1. V lost 3 bases and J lost 1; bases outside the gene matches: 5. The CDR3 has 15 residues. Germline lookup yields CDR1 SQVTM and CDR2 ANQGSEA. CDR3 DNA sequence: TGCAGCGTTGACAGGGGGCGAGGAAGCAATCAGCCCCAGCATTTT. As protein: CSVDRGRGSNQPQHF.

The chain is built from TRBV19 and TRBJ1-2, with 7 bases identical to TRBD1. The germline V gene encodes CDR1 LNHDA and CDR2 SQIVND (reference sequence). J gave up 2 bases and V 7 bases, and 7 bases lay outside the gene matches. This CDR3 is 14 amino acids long. The CDR3 DNA sequence: TGTGCCAGTACCACGACAGGGTCCAACTATGGCTACACCTTC. Translation gives CASTTTGSNYGYTF.

The chain recombines TRBV19 with TRBJ2-7; D call uncertain. The CDR3 loop spans 15 amino acids. V lost 4 bases, J lost 2 bases, and 15 bases lay in between. Germline V CDR1 and CDR2: LNHDA, SQIVND (reference sequence). The CDR3 bases are TGTGCCAGTAGTACATACCTCAGGAATACCTACGAGCAGTACTTC. It translates to CASSTYLRNTYEQYF.

The chain uses TRBV5-4 and TRBJ1-1; 12 bases map to TRBD1. Germline-derived CDR1 and CDR2 are SGHNT and YYREEE (reference sequence). Trimming cost V 6 bases and J 8 bases; bases outside gene matches: 11. The CDR3 runs to 15 residues. CDR3 protein: CASTPPGTGGREAFF. The DNA for the CDR3 is TGTGCCAGCACTCCCCCCGGGACAGGGGGCAGGGAAGCTTTCTTT. Together with reference TRBV5-4 and TRBJ1-1, the CDR3 gives the full variable domain: ETGVTQSPTHLIKTRGQQVTLRCSSQSGHNTVSWYQQALGQGPQFIFQYYREEENGRGNFPPRFSGLQFPNYSSELNVNALELDDSALYLCASTPPGTGGREAFFGQGTRLTVV.

The chain is built from TRBV29-1 and TRBJ2-7, with TRBD1 matching 9 bases. Germline loops: CDR1 SQVTM, CDR2 ANQGSEA. The CDR3 spans 18 residues. Germline trimming cut 2 bases from V and 0 bases from J; bases unmatched to any gene: 14. The CDR3 bases are TGCAGCGTTGAAACCGGGACAGGGCCCTTAGGGTTCTCCTACGAGCAGTACTTC. It specifies CSVETGTGPLGFSYEQYF.

This clone is a singleton in its sample. This sequence joins TRBV7-3 and TRBJ2-1, with 8 bases matching TRBD1. V lost 1 base to trimming and J lost 10 bases; unmatched junction nucleotides: 9. The CDR3 contains 15 residues. Germline CDR1 and CDR2: SGHTA and FQGTGA. In DNA, the CDR3 is TGTGCCAGCAGCTTAAGTTCTGGACAGGGTATAGAGCAGTTCTTC. Translating it yields CASSLSSGQGIEQFF. The whole variable domain, remainder taken from reference TRBV7-3 and TRBJ2-1, is GAGVSQTPSNKVTEKGKYVELRCDPISGHTALYWYRQSLGQGPEFLIYFQGTGAADDSGLPNDRFFAVRPEGSVSTLKIQRTERGDSAVYLCASSLSSGQGIEQFFGPGTRLTVL.

This clone has only a few counts. The V call is TRBV21-1, the J call TRBJ1-1. TRBV21-1 constitutes a pseudogene. This CDR3 is 10 amino acids long. The CDR3 loop reads CASSKAEAFF. CDR3 DNA: TGTGCCAGCAGCAAAGCAGAGGCTTTCTTT.

The chain has TRBV7-2 and TRBJ1-5, with D uncertain. The CDR3 runs 13 residues. Germline V lookup: CDR1 SGHTA, CDR2 FQGNSA. The V end lost 5 bases, the J end lost 1 base, and 6 bases lay between the germline ends. CDR3 amino acids: CASSRGSNQPQHF. CDR3 DNA sequence: TGTGCCAGCAGCCGGGGAAGCAATCAGCCCCAGCATTTT.

This clone was recorded a few times. The chain couples TRBV19 to TRBJ2-1, with 7 bases that match TRBD2. The germline gives CDR1 LNHDA, CDR2 SQIVND (reference sequence). The V segment lost 4 bases and the J segment 2 bases; nucleotides outside the gene matches: 5. The CDR3 is 15 amino acids. CDR3 in amino acids: CASSTTSEPYNEQFF. In DNA, the CDR3 is TGTGCCAGTAGTACCACTAGCGAACCCTACAATGAGCAGTTCTTC.

The chain is built from TRBV15 and TRBJ1-5; no firm D call. The CDR3 is made up of 15 amino acids. In germline, CDR1 is LNHNV, CDR2 YYDKDF (reference sequence). V was trimmed by 0 bases and J by 6 bases, leaving 12 bases between them. Here the CDR3 reads CATSRDTTTPQPQHF. For the CDR3, the DNA is TGTGCCACCAGCAGAGATACGACTACTCCTCAGCCCCAGCATTTT.

This chain connects TRBV4-3 to TRBJ1-1; no definite D call. Trimming cost V 4 bases and J 1 base, with 13 bases left between them. The CDR3 runs to 15 residues. Germline V CDR1 and CDR2: LGHNA, YSLEER. CDR3 sequence: CASSPQAEPNTEAFF. CDR3 DNA sequence: TGCGCCAGCAGCCCCCAGGCAGAACCGAACACTGAAGCTTTCTTT.

The gene calls are TRBV9 and TRBJ2-7, with 10 bases that match TRBD2. This CDR3 has 20 residues. V shed 4 bases, J shed 1 base, and the junction held 20 bases outside the gene matches. CDR1 is SGDLS, CDR2 YYNGEE, per germline. CDR3 coding DNA: TGTGCCAGCAGCCTAACGACCAAGCGGGAGGGCCTCGCCGATTCCTACGAGCAGTACTTC. As protein: CASSLTTKREGLADSYEQYF.

J is TRBJ2-7 and V is TRBV5-6; the match to TRBD2 covers 12 bases. The CDR3 extends over 16 amino acids. Germline assignment: CDR1 SGHDT and CDR2 YYEEEE. The V segment lost 0 bases and the J segment 3 bases; nucleotides outside the gene matches: 4. CDR3 protein: CASSLASGRALYEQYF. CDR3 sequence (DNA): TGTGCCAGCAGCTTGGCTAGCGGGAGGGCCCTCTACGAGCAGTACTTC. The complete variable domain, with remaining parts taken from reference TRBV5-6 and TRBJ2-7, reads DAGVTQSPTHLIKTRGQQVTLRCSPKSGHDTVSWYQQALGQGPQFIFQYYEEEERQRGNFPDRFSGHQFPNYSSELNVNALLLGDSALYLCASSLASGRALYEQYFGPGTRLTVT.

V and J are TRBV19 and TRBJ1-5, with 9 bases fitting TRBD1. In germline, CDR1 is LNHDA, CDR2 SQIVND (reference sequence). Trimming removed 2 bases from V and 5 bases from J; junction bases left unmatched: 10. The CDR3 is 17 residues long. As DNA, the CDR3 is TGTGCCAGTAGTATAAACAGGGGGCGGATCTACGATCAGCCCCAGCATTTT. Protein sequence: CASSINRGRIYDQPQHF. Full variable domain (remainder filled in from reference TRBV19 and TRBJ1-5): DGGITQSPKYLFRKEGQNVTLSCEQNLNHDAMYWYRQDPGQGLRLIYYSQIVNDFQKGDIAEGYSVSREKKESFPLTVTSAQKNPTAFYLCASSINRGRIYDQPQHFGDGTRLSIL.

The gene calls are TRBV28 and TRBJ1-5; 7 nucleotides align to TRBD1. The V gene's germline CDR1 is MDHEN and CDR2 SYDVKM. Trimming removed 5 bases from V and 1 base from J; junction bases left unmatched: 8. The CDR3 spans 16 residues. The CDR3 DNA reads TGTGCCAGCAGTATTATTGGGACAGAAAGCAATCAGCCCCAGCATTTT. It codes for CASSIIGTESNQPQHF.

The table lists this clone with a count of one. The chain combines TRBV7-2 with TRBJ1-1; D may be TRBD1 (6 bases). Deletions cut 5 bases from V and 2 bases from J, with 12 bases between. This CDR3 comprises 14 residues. Germline lookup yields CDR1 SGHTA and CDR2 FQGNSA. CDR3 DNA: TGTGCCAGCAGCCCGCAGACAGGAAACACTGAAGCTTTCTTT. Protein sequence: CASSPQTGNTEAFF.

The rearrangement links TRBV30 to TRBJ2-6; D may be TRBD2 (6 bases). Trimming shortened V by 0 bases and J by 2 bases, and 11 bases separated the two germline ends. In germline, CDR1 is GTSNPN, CDR2 SVGIG (reference sequence). The CDR3 consists of 16 residues. The CDR3 coding sequence is TGTGCCTGGAGTGTACTAAGGAGGGCTGGGGCCAACGTCCTGACTTTC. This sequence encodes CAWSVLRRAGANVLTF.

The J gene is TRBJ2-5, the V gene TRBV28; 12 nucleotides align to TRBD2. V gave up 5 bases and J gave up 2 bases; unmatched junction bases: 6. Germline V CDR1 and CDR2: MDHEN, SYDVKM. There are 16 residues in the CDR3. CDR3 bases: TGTGCCAGCAGTGCCCGACTAGCGGGAGCACAAGAGACCCAGTACTTC. The encoded protein is CASSARLAGAQETQYF.

This chain joins TRBV6-5 and TRBJ2-1; tentatively, D is TRBD2 (5 bases). Trimming removed 0 bases from V and 7 bases from J, with 7 bases in between. CDR1 is MNHEY and CDR2 is SVGAGI in the germline V gene. This CDR3 region has 13 residues. CDR3 in DNA: TGTGCCAGCAGTTACTCGACGGGAAATGAGCAGTTCTTC. Its translation: CASSYSTGNEQFF.

The chain is built from TRBV27 and TRBJ2-2; D possibly corresponds to TRBD2 (5 bases). V lost 4 bases and J 3 bases, leaving 9 bases between the germline ends. The V gene's germline CDR1 is MNHEY and CDR2 SMNVEV (reference sequence). The CDR3 runs 14 residues. CDR3 nucleotide sequence: TGTGCCAGCAGTTACGGGATAGACACCGGGGAGCTGTTTTTT. The encoded protein is CASSYGIDTGELFF.

The CDR3 DNA is TGCAGCGTCCTGACAGGGGGGGGCACCGGGGAGCTGTTTTTT. Encoded protein: CSVLTGGGTGELFF. This rearrangement joins TRBV29-1 to TRBJ2-2; 9 bases align to TRBD1. Germline CDR1 SQVTM, CDR2 ANQGSEA. The CDR3 totals 14 residues. With 6 bases clipped from V and 4 bases from J, the junction kept 6 bases outside the gene matches.

In nucleotides, the CDR3 is TGTGCCAGCAGCCAAGTCGGGGTGAGGAACACTGAAGCTTTCTTT. Protein: CASSQVGVRNTEAFF. V gene TRBV14 combines with J gene TRBJ1-1; D is ambiguous. V lost 1 base, J lost 1 base, and 10 bases lay in between. Germline CDR1 and CDR2: SGHDN and FVKESK. This CDR3 has 15 residues.

This clone was counted once. The CDR3 DNA reads TGTGCCAGCAGTTTATCCTTCTCTTACGAGCAGTACTTC. The encoded protein is CASSLSFSYEQYF. This sequence joins TRBV27 and TRBJ2-7; D gene ambiguous. CDR3 length: 13 residues. V dropped 0 bases and J dropped 4 bases, with 7 bases sitting between them. CDR1 MNHEY and CDR2 SMNVEV come from the germline V gene (reference sequence).

This chain connects TRBV28 to TRBJ2-7; 12 bases align to TRBD1. Germline CDR1 and CDR2: MDHEN and SYDVKM. V lost 8 bases to trimming and J lost 5 bases; unmatched junction nucleotides: 10. There are 15 residues in the CDR3. As DNA, the CDR3 is TGTGCCAGCGACGCGGGACAGGGGGCGGGGAACGAGCAGTACTTC. This encodes CASDAGQGAGNEQYF.

J is TRBJ1-4 and V is TRBV6-6, with D unclear. Trimming pared 2 bases from V and 7 bases from J, leaving 17 bases between. This CDR3 is built from 16 residues. The V gene's germline CDR1 is MNHNY and CDR2 SVGAGI (reference sequence). Here the CDR3 DNA reads TGTGCCAGCAGTTACGTGTCGGAGGTTAACGGTGAAAAACTGTTTTTT. It specifies CASSYVSEVNGEKLFF.

The gene calls are TRBV19 and TRBJ2-7, with TRBD2 matching 14 bases. Germline V CDR1 and CDR2: LNHDA, SQIVND (reference sequence). J was trimmed by 3 bases and V by 6 bases; bases with no gene match: 10. The CDR3 extends over 17 amino acids. The CDR3 nucleotides read TGTGCCAGTAGCCCGGGACTAGCGGGAGTGATCTTCTACGAGCAGTACTTC. It yields the protein CASSPGLAGVIFYEQYF.

The V gene is TRBV27, the J gene TRBJ1-2; TRBD1 matches 7 bases. Looked up from germline, CDR1 is MNHEY and CDR2 is SMNVEV (reference sequence). The V gene end was trimmed by 5 bases and the J gene end by 8 bases; junction bases not matched to a gene: 11. The CDR3 runs to 14 residues. The CDR3 DNA follows: TGTGCCAGCAGTACCCGGGACAGCGATTTGGGCTACACCTTC. It encodes CASSTRDSDLGYTF.